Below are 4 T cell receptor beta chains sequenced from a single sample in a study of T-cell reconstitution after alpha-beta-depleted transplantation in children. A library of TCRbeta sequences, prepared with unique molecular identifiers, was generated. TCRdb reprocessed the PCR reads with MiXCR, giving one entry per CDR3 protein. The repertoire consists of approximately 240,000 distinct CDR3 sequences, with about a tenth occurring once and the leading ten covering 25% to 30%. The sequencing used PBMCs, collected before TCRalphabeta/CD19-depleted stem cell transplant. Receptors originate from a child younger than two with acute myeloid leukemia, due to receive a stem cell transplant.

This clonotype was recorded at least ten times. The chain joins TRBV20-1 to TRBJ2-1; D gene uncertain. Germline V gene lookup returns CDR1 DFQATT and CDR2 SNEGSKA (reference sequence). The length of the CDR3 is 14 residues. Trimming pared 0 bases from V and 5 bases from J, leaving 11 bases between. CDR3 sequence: CSAREGKVNNEQFF. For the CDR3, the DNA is TGCAGTGCTAGAGAAGGGAAAGTTAACAATGAGCAGTTCTTC.

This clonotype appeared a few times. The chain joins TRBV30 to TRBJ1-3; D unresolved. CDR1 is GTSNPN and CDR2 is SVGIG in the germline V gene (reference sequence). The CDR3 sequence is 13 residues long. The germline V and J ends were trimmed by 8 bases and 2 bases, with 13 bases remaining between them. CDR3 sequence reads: CAHTTDAGNTIYF. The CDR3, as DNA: TGTGCCCACACGACGGACGCTGGAAACACCATATATTTT.

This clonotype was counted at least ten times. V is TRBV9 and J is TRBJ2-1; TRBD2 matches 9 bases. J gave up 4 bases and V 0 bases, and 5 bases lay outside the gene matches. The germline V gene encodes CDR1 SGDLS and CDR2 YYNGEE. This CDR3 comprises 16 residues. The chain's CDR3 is CASSVGLAGVYNEQFF. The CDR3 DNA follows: TGTGCCAGCAGCGTAGGCTTAGCGGGAGTGTACAATGAGCAGTTCTTC.

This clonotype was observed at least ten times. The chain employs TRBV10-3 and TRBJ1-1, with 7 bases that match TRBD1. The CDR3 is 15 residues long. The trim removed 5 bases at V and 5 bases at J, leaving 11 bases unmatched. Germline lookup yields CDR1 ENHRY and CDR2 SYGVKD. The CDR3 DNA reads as TGTGCCATCAGTTCATTCGACCCAGGGGGGACTGAAGCTTTCTTT. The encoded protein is CAISSFDPGGTEAFF.